Below, 27 T cell receptor beta chains from the same sample are listed, as sequenced in a study of blood T cells in healthy people across ages. Together with a sample-barcoded 5' primer, a J-beta primer mix was included in a second PCR lasting about 7 to 11 cycles. TCRdb used MiXCR to reprocess the 5' RACE reads, holding one entry per CDR3 protein. The data show 1.5 million to 2 million distinct CDR3 sequences, with 40% to 55% seen just once and roughly 2% held by the top ten. The sequencing input was blood. These receptor sequences come from a woman aged 35 to 49 in good health.

A single count supports this clonotype. The chain carries TRBV20-1 and TRBJ1-5; TRBD1 matches 7 bases. Germline V gene sequence: CDR1 DFQATT, CDR2 SNEGSKA (reference sequence). The CDR3 runs to 17 residues. Trimming at V came to 5 bases and at J to 0 bases, leaving 13 bases not matched to a gene. CDR3: CSARRAGGFSSNQPQHF. The CDR3 region has the DNA TGCAGTGCTCGTAGGGCAGGGGGTTTTAGTAGCAATCAGCCCCAGCATTTT.

This clonotype has only one observation. The CDR3 protein is CASSQGRLGPQHF. The CDR3 nucleotides read TGCGCCAGCAGCCAAGGTAGATTGGGGCCCCAGCATTTT. The chain has TRBV4-3 and TRBJ1-5; D is undetermined. This CDR3 spans 13 amino acids. V was pared by 1 base and J by 9 bases, with 10 bases between. The V gene's germline CDR1 is LGHNA and CDR2 YSLEER.

The chain has TRBV20-1 and TRBJ1-5, with D unresolved. The CDR3 covers 15 residues. Germline loops: CDR1 DFQATT, CDR2 SNEGSKA (reference sequence). V lost 1 base, J lost 1 base, and 11 bases lay in between. The CDR3 here is CSARVPERSNQPQHF. The CDR3 DNA sequence: TGCAGTGCTAGAGTTCCGGAGAGGAGCAATCAGCCCCAGCATTTT.

This clonotype was recorded a few times. The chain employs TRBV20-1 and TRBJ2-7, with TRBD2 matching over 9 bases. Germline CDR1 is DFQATT and CDR2 is SNEGSKA (reference sequence). V shed 6 bases and J 2 bases; nucleotides not matched to a gene: 8. This CDR3 has 14 residues. The CDR3 spells CSAAKVAGAYEQYF. CDR3 in DNA: TGCAGTGCCGCCAAGGTAGCGGGGGCCTACGAGCAGTACTTC.

This clonotype turned up a few times. This chain joins TRBV7-2 and TRBJ2-7; perhaps TRBD2 as D (6 bases). Trimming left V 1 base short and J 6 bases short, with 16 bases between. Germline V gene sequence: CDR1 SGHTA, CDR2 FQGNSA. There are 15 residues in the CDR3. CDR3 sequence: CASSLVGGTGGEQYF. CDR3 nucleotide sequence: TGTGCCAGCAGCTTAGTCGGGGGAACGGGTGGCGAGCAGTACTTC.

This chain joins TRBV4-3 and TRBJ1-2, with TRBD1 as a possible D gene (5 bases). Germline CDR1 is LGHNA and CDR2 is YSLEER. The CDR3 is 15 residues long. V gave up 1 base and J gave up 1 base, with 10 bases separating them. The CDR3 protein is CASSQATQGNYGYTF. In DNA, the CDR3 is TGCGCCAGCAGCCAAGCCACCCAGGGTAACTATGGCTACACCTTC.

This chain joins TRBV5-1 and TRBJ2-6; D call uncertain. Looked up from germline, CDR1 is SGHRS and CDR2 is YFSETQ. The length of the CDR3 is 15 residues. V was clipped by 2 bases and J by 0 bases, with 6 bases between them. This CDR3 is CASSFDGSGANVLTF. The CDR3 DNA follows: TGCGCCAGCAGCTTCGATGGCTCTGGGGCCAACGTCCTGACTTTC.

A note on this clonotype: The junction differs from germline at one of its ends, possibly a read error. The V call is TRBV5-1, the J call TRBJ2-3; 7 nucleotides match TRBD1. The CDR3 has 12 residues. Germline assignment: CDR1 SGHRS and CDR2 YFSETQ. The CDR3 DNA sequence: TGCGCCAGCAGAGGAAGGACAGGTACGCAGTATTTT. Its translation: CASRGRTGTQYF.

This clonotype has just one count. J is TRBJ2-3 and V is TRBV7-2, with D possibly TRBD2 on 5 matching bases. Per the germline V gene, CDR1 is SGHTA and CDR2 is FQGNSA. V lost 3 bases to trimming and J lost 2 bases, with 12 bases between them. The CDR3 is made up of 15 amino acids. The CDR3 sequence is CASSLTMAVTDTQYF. The CDR3 nucleotides are TGTGCCAGCAGCTTGACTATGGCCGTCACAGATACGCAGTATTTT.

J is TRBJ2-4 and V is TRBV12-3 or TRBV12-4; 10 bases line up with TRBD1. The DNA end lines up better with TRBJ2-5; the J call may be wrong. The CDR3 consists of 15 residues. CDR3 protein: CASSYSDRGKETQYF. CDR3 in DNA: TGTGCCAGCAGTTACTCGGACAGGGGGAAGGAGACCCAGTACTTC.

V gene TRBV6-6 combines with J gene TRBJ1-1; 7 bases align to TRBD1. V lost 0 bases and J lost 4; bases outside the gene matches: 5. The germline V gene encodes CDR1 MNHNY and CDR2 SVGAGI (reference sequence). The CDR3 is made up of 15 amino acids. The CDR3 DNA follows: TGTGCCAGCAGTTACTCGTTAGGGGGCGGCACTGAAGCTTTCTTT. This sequence encodes CASSYSLGGGTEAFF.

This clonotype turned up a few times. The chain is built from TRBV28 and TRBJ2-7; D is undetermined. This CDR3 spans 14 amino acids. Trimming took off 3 bases at V and 4 bases at J, with 13 bases between the two ends. Germline V gene lookup returns CDR1 MDHEN and CDR2 SYDVKM. CDR3 DNA sequence: TGTGCCAGCAGTTTCCCCCAGGCCATGTACGAGCAGTACTTC. This gives the protein CASSFPQAMYEQYF.

This CDR3 is CASSEYSVGARETQYF. For the CDR3, the DNA is TGTGCCAGCAGTGAATATTCGGTTGGAGCGAGAGAGACCCAGTACTTC. J is TRBJ2-7 and V is TRBV25-1; no clear D gene. The J call may be wrong; the DNA end is better matched by TRBJ2-5. Germline CDR1 MGHDK, CDR2 SYGVNS. This CDR3 comprises 16 residues.

The V and J genes are TRBV3-1 and TRBJ2-1; 12 bases fit TRBD2. V lost 4 bases to trimming and J lost 5 bases; unmatched junction nucleotides: 9. The CDR3 is made up of 17 amino acids. The germline V gene encodes CDR1 LGHDT and CDR2 YNNKEL (reference sequence). The CDR3, as DNA: TGTGCCAGCAGCCTTATGACTAGCGGGGGACTCGACAATGAGCAGTTCTTC. This codes for CASSLMTSGGLDNEQFF.

This clonotype has only a few counts. V and J are TRBV9 and TRBJ2-7; D is uncertain. The V end was cut by 4 bases, the J end by 5 bases, with 16 bases between. The CDR3 length is 14 residues. Germline CDR1 reads SGDLS; CDR2 reads YYNGEE. CDR3 in amino acids: CASSLGYNRDEQYF. The CDR3 DNA reads as TGTGCCAGCAGCTTGGGCTATAATAGGGACGAGCAGTACTTC.

This clonotype came up a few times. The chain is built from TRBV5-1 and TRBJ2-5; 7 nucleotides match TRBD1. The CDR3 runs to 16 residues. V lost 7 bases and J lost 0; bases outside the gene matches: 12. The V gene's germline CDR1 is SGHRS and CDR2 YFSETQ. The CDR3 nucleotides read TGCGCCAGCTCTGGACAGGCTTCTCCGTACCAAGAGACCCAGTACTTC. Its protein product is CASSGQASPYQETQYF.

The V call is TRBV4-2, the J call TRBJ2-5; 9 positions agree with TRBD2. V was pared by 0 bases and J by 2 bases, with 4 bases of the junction left unmatched. Germline CDR1 LGHNA, CDR2 YNFKEQ. CDR3 length: 16 residues. CDR3 sequence reads: CASSQEGAGGQETQYF. The CDR3 nucleotides are TGTGCCAGCAGCCAAGAGGGGGCGGGGGGGCAAGAGACCCAGTACTTC.

The genes are TRBV7-3 and TRBJ2-1; the match to TRBD1 covers 7 bases. Losses at the gene ends were 1 base for V and 7 bases for J; bases not matched to a gene: 10. Germline V gene lookup returns CDR1 SGHTA and CDR2 FQGTGA. This CDR3 is built from 16 residues. CDR3 region: CASSLNSATGWNEQFF. CDR3 DNA sequence: TGTGCCAGCAGCTTAAATTCAGCGACAGGGTGGAATGAGCAGTTCTTC.

The gene calls are TRBV6-2 or TRBV6-3 and TRBJ1-5; tentative D call: TRBD1 (6 bases). Trimming left V 3 bases short and J 6 bases short, with 12 bases between. CDR3 length: 14 amino acids. Germline V gene lookup returns CDR1 MNHEY and CDR2 SVGEGT. For the CDR3, the DNA is TGTGCCAGCAGTTATATGGACAGTCGTCAGCCCCAGCATTTT. This codes for CASSYMDSRQPQHF.

V gene TRBV29-1 combines with J gene TRBJ2-6; no firm D call. The CDR3 runs 16 residues. Trimming shortened V by 0 bases and J by 0 bases, and 9 bases separated the two germline ends. Germline CDR1 SQVTM, CDR2 ANQGSEA. The CDR3 nucleotides read TGCAGCGTTGAAGATTCGACGGCCTCTGGGGCCAACGTCCTGACTTTC. The encoded protein is CSVEDSTASGANVLTF.

In its sample, this clonotype was seen many times. This chain uses TRBV20-1 with TRBJ2-3; either TRBD1 or TRBD2 may supply D (6 bases each). Trimming shortened V by 1 base and J by 2 bases, and 13 bases separated the two germline ends. Germline V gene data show CDR1 as DFQATT and CDR2 as SNEGSKA (reference sequence). This CDR3 is 15 amino acids long. The CDR3 DNA sequence: TGCAGTGCTAGAGTGGGGGGCACGTCCACAGATACGCAGTATTTT. This sequence encodes CSARVGGTSTDTQYF.

About this clonotype itself: A clone one base away is much larger, so this may be a read error. The CDR3 DNA is TGCAGTGCTAGAGGGACGGAGAACACTGAAGCTTTCTTT. Its protein is CSARGTENTEAFF. The V call is TRBV20-1, the J call TRBJ1-1, with no clear D. Germline V lookup: CDR1 DFQATT, CDR2 SNEGSKA (reference sequence). The CDR3 is 13 amino acids. V lost 1 base to trimming and J lost 1 base, with 7 bases between them.

V usage is TRBV7-2 and J usage is TRBJ2-5; D uncertain. The CDR3 consists of 13 residues. Trimming left V 4 bases short and J 2 bases short, with 8 bases between. In germline, CDR1 is SGHTA, CDR2 FQGNSA. CDR3 DNA: TGTGCCAGCAGCTCACACATTCAAGAGACCCAGTACTTC. Protein product: CASSSHIQETQYF.

The gene calls are TRBV6-1 and TRBJ2-2; TRBD2 might be the D (5 bases). The CDR3 sequence is 14 residues long. Trimming shortened V by 7 bases and J by 5 bases, and 14 bases separated the two germline ends. The germline V gene encodes CDR1 MNHNS and CDR2 SASEGT. The CDR3, as DNA: TGTGCCAGCAACGGACTCTCGGGGACCGGGGAGCTGTTTTTT. It encodes CASNGLSGTGELFF.

V usage is TRBV5-1 and J usage is TRBJ2-3; D unresolved. Trimming removed 2 bases from V and 1 base from J, with 11 bases in between. The CDR3 contains 15 residues. Germline lookup yields CDR1 SGHRS and CDR2 YFSETQ. The CDR3, as DNA: TGCGCCAGCAGCTTCAGGCCCGAGGGCACAGATACGCAGTATTTT. Translating it yields CASSFRPEGTDTQYF.

The V call is TRBV4-2, the J call TRBJ2-1, with 9 bases that match TRBD2. Trimming cost V 3 bases and J 3 bases; bases outside gene matches: 9. This CDR3 is 17 amino acids long. From germline, CDR1 is LGHNA and CDR2 YNFKEQ. The CDR3 protein is CASSHPGTSRNYNEQFF. DNA for the CDR3: TGTGCCAGCAGCCATCCCGGGACTAGCCGAAACTACAATGAGCAGTTCTTC.

The chain employs TRBV9 and TRBJ2-2; TRBD1 matches at 8 bases. The CDR3 is 14 amino acids. The trim removed 9 bases at V and 6 bases at J, leaving 10 bases unmatched. CDR1 is SGDLS, CDR2 YYNGEE, per germline. The CDR3 DNA reads TGTGCCACCGCCGGAGGACAGGGCCCCGGGGAGCTGTTTTTT. Translation gives CATAGGQGPGELFF.